A single TCR beta chain is shown here with its context. Its antigen is as yet unknown. A read error may produce the germline difference seen at one junction end. The PCR made use of 60 Vbeta and 13 Jbeta primers. The assay was immunoSEQ multiplex PCR, and TCRdb's table has in-frame clones only and misses some. The sample has 100,000 or so clones, 65% to 90% seen once. Germline assignment: CDR1 SGDLS and CDR2 YYNGEE. CDR3 size: 13 residues. This entry belongs to a study of cytomegalovirus exposure and HLA in healthy donors. General study findings and limits: TRBV6-2, TRBV6-3 and other indistinguishable V segments were excluded. As a later analysis showed, several of the most significant clusters appeared to be linked to common viral pathogens.

Sequencing used PBMCs. This TCR was recovered from a woman aged 18-35 years in good health and CMV-seronegative. The V gene is TRBV9, the J gene TRBJ1-4, with D possibly being TRBD1 (6 bases). The CDR3 reads CASSLGANENLFF. CDR3 DNA: TGTGCCAGTTCCTTGGGGGCTAATGAAAACCTGTTTTTT.